Listed here is a single TCR beta chain. Its specificity is not known. The junction had 6 bases not matched to a gene; V was cut back by 7 bases and J by 0 bases. CDR3 size: 14 residues. Every TCR beta cDNA library bore unique molecular identifiers. TCRdb re-called the PCR reads through MiXCR, storing one row per CDR3 protein. The sample lists 800,000 to 950,000 distinct CDR3 sequences, 53% occurring once. This entry belongs to a study of post-analysis software for immune sequencing data. Study outcomes and limitations: F-measure co-clustering was strong for batch-matched samples. Patients carried a few TRBV segments more frequently than controls did, and TRBV5-6, TRBV5-1 and TRBV20-1 were among them. Normalized Chao1 diversity was significantly reduced in patients versus controls.

The chain links TRBV12-3 or TRBV12-4 to TRBJ2-7, with TRBD2 identical over 7 bases. The TCR comes from a girl aged 10 to 17 with multiple sclerosis. Material: blood. The chain's CDR3 is CASTMSGVSYEQYF. CDR3 DNA: TGTGCCAGCACCATGAGCGGGGTCTCCTACGAGCAGTACTTC.